Listed here are 29 T cell receptor beta chains from one sample, sequenced in a study of radiotherapy plus CTLA-4 blockade in lung cancer. Repertoires were generated with immunoSEQ multiplex PCR, while TCRdb's copy carries only in-frame clones and drops some. This table holds 90,000 or so clones, 80% to 90% found once. The sample consisted of peripheral blood, taken from a patient treated with radiotherapy plus ipilimumab. The receptors originated from a human donor with non-small cell lung cancer who had stable disease on radiotherapy plus ipilimumab.

The chain links TRBV7-2 to TRBJ2-2; 12 bases are a match to TRBD2. This CDR3 is built from 16 residues. CDR1 and CDR2 from the germline V gene are SGHTA and FQGNSA. The V and J ends lost 2 bases and 4 bases, in that order; junction bases with no gene match: 2. The CDR3 sequence: CASSLSSGRGTGELFF. For the CDR3, the DNA is TGTGCCAGCAGCTTATCTAGCGGGAGGGGCACCGGGGAGCTGTTTTTT.

The V and J genes are TRBV6-1 and TRBJ2-7, with D perhaps TRBD1 or TRBD2 (5 bases each). The germline V gene encodes CDR1 MNHNS and CDR2 SASEGT. With 9 bases removed from V and 2 bases from J, the gap between germline ends came to 17 bases. This CDR3 is built from 14 residues. CDR3 sequence: CASRTQGPPYEQYF. The DNA for the CDR3 is TGTGCCAGTCGGACTCAGGGTCCTCCCTACGAGCAGTACTTC.

This clone was found a few times. The CDR3, as DNA: TGCAGCGTCCGACTTGTTAACTCCTACGAGCAGTACTTC. It codes for CSVRLVNSYEQYF. This chain joins TRBV29-1 and TRBJ2-7; unclear D gene. CDR3 length equals 13 residues. Trimming cost V 6 bases and J 0 bases, with 12 bases left between them. Germline V gene data show CDR1 as SQVTM and CDR2 as ANQGSEA.

The V call is TRBV9, the J call TRBJ2-5; no firm D call. The V gene's germline CDR1 is SGDLS and CDR2 YYNGEE. There are 16 residues in the CDR3. V was pared by 0 bases and J by 0 bases, with 12 bases between. In DNA, the CDR3 is TGTGCCAGCAGCGTAGGCGTAGGGAAGTACCAAGAGACCCAGTACTTC. Its translation is CASSVGVGKYQETQYF.

This chain links TRBV21-1 with TRBJ2-7; TRBD1, the table's D call, lacks a check against the DNA. TRBV21-1 is a known pseudogene. The CDR3 runs to 14 residues. The CDR3 loop reads CASSNLDRAHEQYF. The CDR3 coding sequence is TGTGCCAGCAGCAACTTAGACAGGGCTCACGAGCAGTACTTC.

The J gene is TRBJ1-1, the V gene TRBV27, with D tentatively TRBD1 (5 bases). The CDR3 loop spans 14 amino acids. The germline gives CDR1 MNHEY, CDR2 SMNVEV (reference sequence). The V gene lost 3 bases and the J gene lost 2 bases, with 10 bases spanning the gap. The CDR3 DNA follows: TGTGCCAGCAGTTTGCAGGGAGGTAACACTGAAGCTTTCTTT. Translation: CASSLQGGNTEAFF.

J is TRBJ2-1 and V is TRBV5-1, with D possibly matching TRBD2 (7 bases). The germline gives CDR1 SGHRS, CDR2 YFSETQ. Between the trimmed V and J ends, which lost 2 bases and 3 bases, there was a span of 12 bases. The CDR3 spans 15 residues. The CDR3 loop reads CASSFAGAYYNEQFF. The CDR3 nucleotides are TGCGCCAGCAGCTTCGCGGGGGCCTACTACAATGAGCAGTTCTTC.

The chain links TRBV6-4 to TRBJ2-1, with 9 nucleotides matching TRBD2. Germline CDR1 MRHNA, CDR2 SNTAGT. V gave up 8 bases and J gave up 5 bases; unmatched junction bases: 4. The CDR3 is 13 amino acids. The chain's CDR3 is CASGSGGNNEQFF. In DNA, the CDR3 is TGTGCCAGCGGAAGCGGGGGGAACAATGAGCAGTTCTTC.

V gene TRBV5-1 combines with J gene TRBJ2-5, with D perhaps given as TRBD1 or TRBD2 (5 bases each). V lost 3 bases and J lost 1, with 16 bases in between. Germline CDR1 reads SGHRS; CDR2 reads YFSETQ. The CDR3 totals 16 residues. The CDR3 bases are TGCGCCAGCAGCTCTGGGACGACCTCAGTCCAAGAGACCCAGTACTTC. Its translation: CASSSGTTSVQETQYF.

The chain carries TRBV6-1 and TRBJ1-4; 10 nucleotides align to TRBD1. Germline CDR1 is MNHNS and CDR2 is SASEGT. This CDR3 contains 15 residues. V lost 5 bases, J lost 8 bases, and 8 bases stayed unmatched. The DNA of the CDR3 is TGTGCCAGCAGTAACGCCGGGACAGGGGAGGAAAAACTGTTTTTT. Translation gives CASSNAGTGEEKLFF.

This rearrangement joins TRBV7-9 to TRBJ2-7, with TRBD1 as a possible D gene (6 bases). Per germline, CDR1 SEHNR and CDR2 FQNEAQ (reference sequence). This CDR3 is built from 12 residues. The V and J ends lost 4 bases and 6 bases respectively, with 10 bases between them. This chain's CDR3 is CASSWGQGEQYF. The CDR3 coding sequence is TGTGCCAGCAGCTGGGGACAAGGCGAGCAGTACTTC.

A few counts support this clone. The genes are TRBV10-3 and TRBJ2-7, with D unresolved. This CDR3 is 14 amino acids long. Trimming shortened V by 6 bases and J by 0 bases, and 12 bases separated the two germline ends. Germline values: CDR1 ENHRY, CDR2 SYGVKD. In DNA form, the CDR3 reads TGTGCCATCAGAACCAGCGCCCGCTCCTACGAGCAGTACTTC. As protein: CAIRTSARSYEQYF.

In its sample, this clone was seen once. The rearrangement links TRBV28 to TRBJ1-2; 10 positions match TRBD1. With V trimmed by 4 bases and J by 2 bases, 1 base remained unmatched. This CDR3 spans 14 amino acids. CDR1 and CDR2 (germline): MDHEN, SYDVKM. CDR3 in amino acids: CASSWGQGNYGYTF. CDR3 nucleotides: TGTGCCAGCAGTTGGGGACAGGGGAACTATGGCTACACCTTC.

The rearrangement links TRBV4-1 to TRBJ2-2; D might be TRBD1 or TRBD2, each matching 5 bases. This CDR3 comprises 15 residues. CDR1 is MGHRA and CDR2 is YSYEKL in the germline V gene. Trimming took 6 bases from V and 4 from J, leaving 15 bases between them. The CDR3 sequence: CASSLGPSGTGELFF. The CDR3 DNA is TGCGCCAGCAGTCTGGGACCCTCGGGCACCGGGGAGCTGTTTTTT.

The CDR3 protein is CASSRGSGGLQETQYF. Written as DNA, the CDR3 is TGTGCCAGCAGCCGGGGGTCGGGGGGGCTGCAAGAGACCCAGTACTTC. This chain links TRBV5-8 with TRBJ2-5; 8 nucleotides line up with TRBD2. Losses at the gene ends were 4 bases for V and 2 bases for J; bases not matched to a gene: 10. This CDR3 is built from 16 residues. CDR1 SGHTS and CDR2 YDEGEE come from the germline V gene.

The chain employs TRBV5-1 and TRBJ2-3, with 7 positions matching TRBD2. The CDR3 is 13 amino acids. The V and J ends lost 6 bases and 2 bases, in that order; junction bases with no gene match: 3. Germline V gene sequence: CDR1 SGHRS, CDR2 YFSETQ. CDR3 sequence reads: CASMREITDTQYF. CDR3 nucleotides: TGCGCCAGCATGCGGGAGATCACAGATACGCAGTATTTT.

The rearrangement joins TRBV30 to TRBJ1-3; D is perhaps TRBD1 (6 bases). The CDR3 covers 13 residues. The V and J ends lost 4 bases and 2 bases respectively, with 9 bases between them. CDR1 and CDR2 from the germline V gene are GTSNPN and SVGIG (reference sequence). This CDR3 reads CAWKRGAGNTIYF. CDR3 nucleotides: TGTGCCTGGAAGAGGGGGGCTGGAAACACCATATATTTT.

The chain couples TRBV27 to TRBJ1-2; D is undetermined. V shed 6 bases and J shed 8 bases, with 10 bases lying between them. The CDR3 extends over 11 amino acids. CDR1 is MNHEY and CDR2 is SMNVEV in the germline V gene (reference sequence). The DNA for the CDR3 is TGTGCCAGCAGGGGATCTCTCGGCTACACCTTC. This encodes CASRGSLGYTF.

The chain has TRBV9 and TRBJ1-1, with no clear D. Germline V gene data show CDR1 as SGDLS and CDR2 as YYNGEE. The CDR3 runs to 15 residues. The V gene lost 0 bases and the J gene lost 0 bases, with 9 bases spanning the gap. The CDR3 DNA reads as TGTGCCAGCAGCGTAGATTGGGCCATGAACACTGAAGCTTTCTTT. This gives the protein CASSVDWAMNTEAFF.

This clone was picked up a small number of times. As DNA, the CDR3 is TGTGCCAGCAGCTTAGCGGGGGGCGGCTACGAGCAGTACTTC. It yields the protein CASSLAGGGYEQYF. This chain joins TRBV7-2 and TRBJ2-7, with D perhaps matching TRBD1 or TRBD2 (6 bases each). Germline V gene lookup returns CDR1 SGHTA and CDR2 FQGNSA. This CDR3 spans 14 amino acids. Trimming took 0 bases from V and 3 from J, leaving 9 bases between them.

The chain couples TRBV6-1 to TRBJ1-3; the D is unclear. Germline assignment: CDR1 MNHNS and CDR2 SASEGT. The CDR3 sequence is 14 residues long. Trimming shortened V by 5 bases and J by 0 bases, and 8 bases separated the two germline ends. CDR3 bases: TGTGCCAGCAGTTTGGATTTCTCTGGAAACACCATATATTTT. Translating gives CASSLDFSGNTIYF.

The chain couples TRBV2 to TRBJ2-1; 7 bases align to TRBD2. From germline, CDR1 is SNHLY and CDR2 FYNNEI. The J segment lost 4 bases and the V segment lost 2 bases, leaving 5 bases of the junction unmatched. The CDR3 is 15 residues long. The CDR3 region has the DNA TGTGCCAGCAGTGAATCGCTAGCGGCGTACAATGAGCAGTTCTTC. Protein product: CASSESLAAYNEQFF.

The rearrangement joins TRBV27 to TRBJ1-5; 8 bases map to TRBD1. CDR3 length: 14 residues. Per germline, CDR1 MNHEY and CDR2 SMNVEV (reference sequence). The ends lost 2 bases at V and 5 bases at J; junction bases unmatched: 2. The CDR3 loop reads CASSLLQGDQPQHF. CDR3 sequence (DNA): TGTGCCAGCAGTTTACTACAGGGGGATCAGCCCCAGCATTTT.

The chain combines TRBV6-6 with TRBJ2-7; 9 bases match TRBD2. V shed 6 bases and J 3 bases; nucleotides not matched to a gene: 6. Germline V CDR1 and CDR2: MNHNY, SVGAGI (reference sequence). The CDR3 has 14 residues. The CDR3 bases are TGTGCCAGCAGACCCGGGACTAGCTTCTACGAGCAGTACTTC. Translated: CASRPGTSFYEQYF.

The chain is built from TRBV9 and TRBJ1-1; no reliable D call. CDR1 SGDLS and CDR2 YYNGEE come from the germline V gene. V dropped 3 bases and J dropped 2 bases, with 5 bases sitting between them. This CDR3 is built from 12 residues. The CDR3 protein is CASSGSNTEAFF. CDR3 DNA: TGTGCCAGCAGCGGGAGTAACACTGAAGCTTTCTTT.

V usage is TRBV29-1 and J usage is TRBJ2-3, with D maybe TRBD2 (5 bases). CDR1 SQVTM and CDR2 ANQGSEA come from the germline V gene. V lost 4 bases and J lost 0, with 5 bases in between. CDR3 size: 12 residues. CDR3 region: CSVGTSTDTQYF. CDR3 nucleotides: TGCAGCGTTGGGACTAGCACAGATACGCAGTATTTT.

This chain joins TRBV25-1 and TRBJ2-2; D unresolved. Trimming stripped 9 bases from V and 4 bases from J, with 12 bases between. The CDR3 runs to 13 residues. Germline values: CDR1 MGHDK, CDR2 SYGVNS. CDR3 sequence: CASQLTFTGELFF. For the CDR3, the DNA is TGTGCCAGTCAACTCACCTTCACCGGGGAGCTGTTTTTT.

The V call is TRBV6-6, the J call TRBJ2-5; D is possibly TRBD2 (6 bases). This CDR3 contains 14 residues. Germline CDR1 MNHNY, CDR2 SVGAGI (reference sequence). V was shortened by 6 bases and J by 7 bases, with 18 bases between the two germline ends. For the CDR3, the DNA is TGTGCCAGCAGCCCGGGACTTGCGGTAGCGACCCAGTACTTC. Its protein product is CASSPGLAVATQYF.

The V call is TRBV11-3, the J call TRBJ2-2; D gene uncertain. Germline V lookup: CDR1 SGHNT, CDR2 YENEEA. The V and J ends lost 5 bases and 6 bases respectively, with 10 bases between them. CDR3 length: 13 amino acids. The CDR3 DNA follows: TGTGCCAGCAGCCCCCTGGGATCCGGGGAGCTGTTTTTT. Amino acid sequence: CASSPLGSGELFF.